This T cell receptor (beta chain) comes out of a study of CDR3 diversity in severe acne (dated by TCRdb to the late 2010s). Libraries were constructed by PCR. For sequencing, an Illumina HiSeq 2000 was employed. TCRdb's own reprocessing of the public reads used fastp at Q25 and MiXCR and kept productive beta chains. A single entry per CDR3 protein holds the most common genes and DNA from its merged rows. For this sample there are about 84,000 distinct CDR3 sequences; about 54% appear just once. In total, the top ten clones hold roughly an eighth of the sample. Taken from the germline V gene (reference sequence), the CDR1 and CDR2 loops are LGHDT and YNNKEL. The CDR3 starts with the cysteine, ends with the phenylalanine, and has 15 residues. Solely the CDR3 DNA is kept, with 45 bases framed from the first base. V loses 0 bases, J loses 5 bases, and the germline ends lie 11 bases apart. Many counts were recorded for this clonotype. No cognate antigen has been identified for it. No base quality information exists; no much larger clone differs at one position.

This chain is built from TRBV3-1 and TRBJ1-5; the D gene is unclear. The specimen was blood. The sequence was collected from a male donor in good health, without acne. CDR3 protein: CASSQDRAPYQPQHF. The DNA reads as follows: TGTGCCAGCAGCCAAGATAGGGCGCCCTATCAGCCCCAGCATTTT.